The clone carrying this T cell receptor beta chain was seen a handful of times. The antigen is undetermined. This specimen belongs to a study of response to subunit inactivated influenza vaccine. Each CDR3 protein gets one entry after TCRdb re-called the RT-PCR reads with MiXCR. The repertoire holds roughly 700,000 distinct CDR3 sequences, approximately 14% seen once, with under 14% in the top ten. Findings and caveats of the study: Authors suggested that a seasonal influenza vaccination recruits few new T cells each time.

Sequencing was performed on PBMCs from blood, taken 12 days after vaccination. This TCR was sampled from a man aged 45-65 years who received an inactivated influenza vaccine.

The CDR3, as DNA: TGTGCCAGCAGCTTATCCCAGATCCCCATTAGCTCCTACAATGAGCAGTTCTTC. Protein: CASSLSQIPISSYNEQFF. The gene calls are TRBV11-2 and TRBJ2-1, with D unresolved. V was clipped by 2 bases and J by 0 bases, with 17 bases between them. The CDR3 runs to 18 residues. Germline-derived CDR1 and CDR2 are SGHAT and FQNNGV.